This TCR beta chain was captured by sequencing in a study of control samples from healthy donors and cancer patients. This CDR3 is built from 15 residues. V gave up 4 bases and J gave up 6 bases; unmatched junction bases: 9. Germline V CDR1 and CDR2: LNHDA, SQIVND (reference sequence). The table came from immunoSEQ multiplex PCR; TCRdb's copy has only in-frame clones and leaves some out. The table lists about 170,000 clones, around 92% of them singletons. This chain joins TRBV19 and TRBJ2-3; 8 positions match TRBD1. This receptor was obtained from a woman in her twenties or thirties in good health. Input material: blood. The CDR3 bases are TGTGCCAGTAGTAACCCCGGGACAGGAGGGGATACGCAGTATTTT. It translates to CASSNPGTGGDTQYF.